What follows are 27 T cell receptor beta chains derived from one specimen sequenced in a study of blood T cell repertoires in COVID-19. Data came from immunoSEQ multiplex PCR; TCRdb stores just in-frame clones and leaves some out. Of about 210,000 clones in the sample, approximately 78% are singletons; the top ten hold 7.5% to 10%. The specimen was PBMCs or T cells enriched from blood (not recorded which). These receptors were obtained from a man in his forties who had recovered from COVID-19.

The chain's CDR3 is CASSLTEKTEAFF. The CDR3 nucleotides are TGCGCCAGCAGCTTGACAGAGAAAACTGAAGCTTTCTTT. V and J are TRBV5-1 and TRBJ1-1; D unclear. Trimming stripped 1 base from V and 5 bases from J, with 9 bases between. The CDR3 runs 13 residues. Germline V CDR1 and CDR2: SGHRS, YFSETQ.

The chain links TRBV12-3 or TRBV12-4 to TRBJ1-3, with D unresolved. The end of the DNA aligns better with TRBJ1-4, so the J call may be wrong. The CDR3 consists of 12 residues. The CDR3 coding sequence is TGTGCCAGCAGTTTTTATCAACTCGGACTGTTTTTT. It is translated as CASSFYQLGLFF.

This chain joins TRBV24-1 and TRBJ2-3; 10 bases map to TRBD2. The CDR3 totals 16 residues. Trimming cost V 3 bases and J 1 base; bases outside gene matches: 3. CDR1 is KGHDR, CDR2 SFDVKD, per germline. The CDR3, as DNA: TGTGCCACCAGTGATCCCGGGACTAGCGGCACAGATACGCAGTATTTT. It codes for CATSDPGTSGTDTQYF.

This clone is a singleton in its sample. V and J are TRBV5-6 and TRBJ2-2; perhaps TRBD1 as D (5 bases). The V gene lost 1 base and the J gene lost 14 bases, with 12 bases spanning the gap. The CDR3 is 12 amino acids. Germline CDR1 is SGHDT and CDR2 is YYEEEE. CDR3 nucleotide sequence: TGTGCCAGCAGCTTGAGTTCAGGGCACCTGTTTTTT. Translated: CASSLSSGHLFF.

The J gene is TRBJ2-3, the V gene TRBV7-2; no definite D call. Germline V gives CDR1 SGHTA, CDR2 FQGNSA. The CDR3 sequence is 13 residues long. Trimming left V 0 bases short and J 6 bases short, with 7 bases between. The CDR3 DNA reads TGTGCCAGCAGCTTAGCACGTAGCGATACGCAGTATTTT. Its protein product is CASSLARSDTQYF.

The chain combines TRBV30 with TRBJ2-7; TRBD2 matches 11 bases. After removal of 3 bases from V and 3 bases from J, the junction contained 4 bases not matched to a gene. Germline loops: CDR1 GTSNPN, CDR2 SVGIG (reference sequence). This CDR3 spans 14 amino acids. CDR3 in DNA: TGTGCCTGGAGCACAGGGACTAGCGGCTACGAGCAGTACTTC. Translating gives CAWSTGTSGYEQYF. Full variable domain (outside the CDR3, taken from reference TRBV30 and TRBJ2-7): SQTIHQWPATLVQPVGSPLSLECTVEGTSNPNLYWYRQAAGRGLQLLFYSVGIGQISSEVPQNLSASRPQDRQFILSSKKLLLSDSGFYLCAWSTGTSGYEQYFGPGTRLTVT.

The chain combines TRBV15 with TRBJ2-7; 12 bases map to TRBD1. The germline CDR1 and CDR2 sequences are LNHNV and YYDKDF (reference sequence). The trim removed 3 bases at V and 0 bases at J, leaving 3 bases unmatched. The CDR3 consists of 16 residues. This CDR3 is CATSRGTGGISYEQYF. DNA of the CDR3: TGTGCCACCAGCAGGGGGACAGGGGGCATCTCCTACGAGCAGTACTTC.

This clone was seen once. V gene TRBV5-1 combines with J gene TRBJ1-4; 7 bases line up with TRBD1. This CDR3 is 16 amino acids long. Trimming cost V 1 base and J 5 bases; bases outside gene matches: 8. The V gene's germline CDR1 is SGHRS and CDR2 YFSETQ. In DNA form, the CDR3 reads TGCGCCAGCAGCTTGCGGCCGACAGGGCAGAATGAAAAACTGTTTTTT. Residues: CASSLRPTGQNEKLFF.

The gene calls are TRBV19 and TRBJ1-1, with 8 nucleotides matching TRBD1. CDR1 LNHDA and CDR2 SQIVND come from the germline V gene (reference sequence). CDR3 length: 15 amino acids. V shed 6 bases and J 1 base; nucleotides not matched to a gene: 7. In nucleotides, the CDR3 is TGTGCCAGTAGCCCTTACAGGGGGGAGAACACTGAAGCTTTCTTT. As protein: CASSPYRGENTEAFF.

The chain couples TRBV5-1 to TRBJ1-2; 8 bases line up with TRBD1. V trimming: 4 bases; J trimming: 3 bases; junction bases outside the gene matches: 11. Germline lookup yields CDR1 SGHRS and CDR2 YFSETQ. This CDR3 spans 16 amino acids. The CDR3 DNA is TGCGCCAGCAGCCCCTGGAGAGGACAGGGCGACTATGGCTACACCTTC. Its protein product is CASSPWRGQGDYGYTF.

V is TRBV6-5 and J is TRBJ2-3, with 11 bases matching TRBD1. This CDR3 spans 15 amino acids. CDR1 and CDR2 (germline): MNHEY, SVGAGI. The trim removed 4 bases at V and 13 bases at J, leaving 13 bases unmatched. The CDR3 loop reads CASSLAHGQGAKKYF. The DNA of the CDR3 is TGTGCCAGCAGTTTAGCCCATGGACAGGGGGCAAAGAAGTATTTT.

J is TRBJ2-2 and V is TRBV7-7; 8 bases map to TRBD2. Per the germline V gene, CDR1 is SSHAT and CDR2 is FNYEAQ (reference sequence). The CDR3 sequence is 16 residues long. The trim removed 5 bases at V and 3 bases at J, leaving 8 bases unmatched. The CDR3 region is CASSPSPGLDTGELFF. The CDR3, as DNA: TGTGCCAGCAGCCCTTCACCGGGACTAGACACCGGGGAGCTGTTTTTT.

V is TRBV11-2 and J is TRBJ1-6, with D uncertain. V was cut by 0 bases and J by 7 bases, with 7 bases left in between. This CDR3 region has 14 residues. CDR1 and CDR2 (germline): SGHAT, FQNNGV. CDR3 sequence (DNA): TGTGCCAGCAGCTTAGATCACGGGAATTCACCCCTCCACTTT. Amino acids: CASSLDHGNSPLHF.

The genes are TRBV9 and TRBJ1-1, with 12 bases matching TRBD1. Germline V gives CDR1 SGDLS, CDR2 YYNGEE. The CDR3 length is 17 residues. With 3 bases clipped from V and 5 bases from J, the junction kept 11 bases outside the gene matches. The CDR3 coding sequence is TGTGCCAGCAGCGCGAACCGGGACAGGGGGCGGTGGACTGAAGCTTTCTTT. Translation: CASSANRDRGRWTEAFF.

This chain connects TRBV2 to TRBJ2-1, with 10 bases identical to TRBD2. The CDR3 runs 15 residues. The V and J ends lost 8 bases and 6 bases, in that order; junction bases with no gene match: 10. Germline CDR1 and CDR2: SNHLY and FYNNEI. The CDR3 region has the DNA TGTGCCAGCGCATATAGCGGGAGGAAAGGCAATGAGCAGTTCTTC. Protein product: CASAYSGRKGNEQFF.

CDR3 bases: TGTGCCAGCAGTGCCATAGGGGGAGGGACAGATACGCAGTATTTT. Translating it yields CASSAIGGGTDTQYF. The rearrangement joins TRBV7-3 to TRBJ2-3, with a tentative D call TRBD2 (7 bases). Germline V lookup: CDR1 SGHTA, CDR2 FQGTGA. Trimming pared 6 bases from V and 3 bases from J, leaving 16 bases between. CDR3 length equals 15 residues.

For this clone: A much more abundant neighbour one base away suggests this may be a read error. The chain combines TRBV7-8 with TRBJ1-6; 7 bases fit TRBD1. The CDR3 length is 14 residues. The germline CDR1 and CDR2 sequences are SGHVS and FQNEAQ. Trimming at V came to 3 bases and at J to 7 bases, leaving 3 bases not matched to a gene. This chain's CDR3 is CASSLGQQNSPLHF. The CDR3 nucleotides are TGTGCCAGCAGCTTGGGACAGCAAAATTCACCCCTCCACTTT.

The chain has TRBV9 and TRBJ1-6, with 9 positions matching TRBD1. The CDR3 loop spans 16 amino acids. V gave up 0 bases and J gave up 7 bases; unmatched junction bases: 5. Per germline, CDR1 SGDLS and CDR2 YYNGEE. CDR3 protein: CASSVEGGQGNSPLHF. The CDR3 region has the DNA TGTGCCAGCAGCGTAGAAGGTGGACAGGGGAATTCACCCCTCCACTTT. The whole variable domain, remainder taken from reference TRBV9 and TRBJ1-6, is DSGVTQTPKHLITATGQRVTLRCSPRSGDLSVYWYQQSLDQGLQFLIQYYNGEERAKGNILERFSAQQFPDLHSELNLSSLELGDSALYFCASSVEGGQGNSPLHFGNGTRLTVT.

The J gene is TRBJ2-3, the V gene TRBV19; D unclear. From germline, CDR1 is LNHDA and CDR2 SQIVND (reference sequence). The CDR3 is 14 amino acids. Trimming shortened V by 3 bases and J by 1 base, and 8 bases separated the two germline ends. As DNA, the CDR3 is TGTGCCAGTAGTATTTCTCAGGGCACAGATACGCAGTATTTT. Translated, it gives CASSISQGTDTQYF.

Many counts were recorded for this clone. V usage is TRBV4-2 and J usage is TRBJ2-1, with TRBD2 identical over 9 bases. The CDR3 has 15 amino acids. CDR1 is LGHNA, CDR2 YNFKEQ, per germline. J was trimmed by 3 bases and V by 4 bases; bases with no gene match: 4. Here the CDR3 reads CASSLRLAVYNEQFF. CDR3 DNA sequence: TGTGCCAGCAGCCTACGACTAGCGGTCTACAATGAGCAGTTCTTC.

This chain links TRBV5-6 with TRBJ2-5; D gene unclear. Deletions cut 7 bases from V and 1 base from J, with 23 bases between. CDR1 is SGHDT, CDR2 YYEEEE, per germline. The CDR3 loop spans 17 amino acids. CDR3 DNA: TGTGCCAGCTGCGCGCTTGACTCATCCCCGACCCAAGAGACCCAGTACTTC. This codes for CASCALDSSPTQETQYF. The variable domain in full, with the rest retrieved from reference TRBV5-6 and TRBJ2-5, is DAGVTQSPTHLIKTRGQQVTLRCSPKSGHDTVSWYQQALGQGPQFIFQYYEEEERQRGNFPDRFSGHQFPNYSSELNVNALLLGDSALYLCASCALDSSPTQETQYFGPGTRLLVL.

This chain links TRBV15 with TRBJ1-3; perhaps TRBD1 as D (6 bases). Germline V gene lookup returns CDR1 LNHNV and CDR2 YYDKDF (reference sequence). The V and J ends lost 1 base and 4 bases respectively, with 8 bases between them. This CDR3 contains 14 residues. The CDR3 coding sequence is TGTGCCACCAGCAGAGCAGACAGGGGAAACACCATATATTTT. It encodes CATSRADRGNTIYF.

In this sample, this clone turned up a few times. CDR3 protein: CASSLQPGQANNSPLHF. The CDR3 region has the DNA TGTGCCAGCAGCTTGCAACCGGGACAGGCGAATAATTCACCCCTCCACTTT. The chain has TRBV7-9 and TRBJ1-6; 8 bases are shared with TRBD1. Trimming removed 3 bases from V and 5 bases from J; junction bases left unmatched: 9. Germline V gene sequence: CDR1 SEHNR, CDR2 FQNEAQ (reference sequence). The CDR3 consists of 17 residues.

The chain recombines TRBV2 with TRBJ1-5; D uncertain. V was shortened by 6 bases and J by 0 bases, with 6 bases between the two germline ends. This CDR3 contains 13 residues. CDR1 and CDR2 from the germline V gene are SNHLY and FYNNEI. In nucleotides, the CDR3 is TGTGCCAGCAGCCAATTTAGCAATCAGCCCCAGCATTTT. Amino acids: CASSQFSNQPQHF.

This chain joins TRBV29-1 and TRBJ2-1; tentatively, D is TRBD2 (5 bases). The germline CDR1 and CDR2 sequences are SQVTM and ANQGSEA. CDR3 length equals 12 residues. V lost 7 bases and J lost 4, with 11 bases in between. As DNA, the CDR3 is TGCAGCGGCATACTAGTATACAATGAGCAGTTCTTC. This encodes CSGILVYNEQFF.

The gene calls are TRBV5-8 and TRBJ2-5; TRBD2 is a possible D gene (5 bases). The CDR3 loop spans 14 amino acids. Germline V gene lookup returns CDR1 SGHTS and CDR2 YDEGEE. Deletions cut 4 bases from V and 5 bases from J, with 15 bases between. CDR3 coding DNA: TGTGCCAGCAGCCTAACCCAAGCGGTGGAGACCCAGTACTTC. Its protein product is CASSLTQAVETQYF.

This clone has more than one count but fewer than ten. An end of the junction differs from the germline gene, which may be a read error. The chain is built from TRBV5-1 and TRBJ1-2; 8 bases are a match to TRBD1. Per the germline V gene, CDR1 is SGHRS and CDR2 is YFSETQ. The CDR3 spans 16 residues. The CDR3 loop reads CASSSGATTGAAKVDF. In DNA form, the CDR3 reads TGCGCCAGCAGCTCGGGCGCTACGACAGGGGCCGCCAAAGTGGACTTC. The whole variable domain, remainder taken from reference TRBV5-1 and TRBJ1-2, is KAGVTQTPRYLIKTRGQQVTLSCSPISGHRSVSWYQQTPGQGLQFLFEYFSETQRNKGNFPGRFSGRQFSNSRSEMNVSTLELGDSALYLCASSSGATTGAAKVDFGSGTRLTVV.